Each of the 4 T cell receptor beta chains below was sequenced from the same sample in a study of spatial heterogeneity in lung cancer. MiXCR, run by TCRdb on the 5' RACE reads, gives a single entry per CDR3 protein. The top ten hold around a fifth of the sample, which has about 100,000 distinct CDR3 sequences, 19% seen once. Indicated time point: blood at routine non-recurrence follow-up after resection. The specimen was PBMCs, collected at follow-up. All receptors derive from a male donor with early-stage non-small cell lung cancer.

This clonotype was seen many times. The genes are TRBV7-3 and TRBJ2-2, with 10 bases matching TRBD2. Germline CDR1 is SGHTA and CDR2 is FQGTGA. Unmatched junction bases numbered 3, after V lost 4 bases and J lost 4 bases. The CDR3 loop spans 15 amino acids. The CDR3 bases are TGTGCCAGCAGCTCCGGGACTAGCGTCACCGGGGAGCTGTTTTTT. Translation: CASSSGTSVTGELFF.

V gene TRBV24-1 combines with J gene TRBJ1-2; D is possibly TRBD1 (6 bases). Trimming cost V 1 base and J 9 bases, with 20 bases left between them. Per the germline V gene, CDR1 is KGHDR and CDR2 is SFDVKD. The CDR3 contains 16 residues. CDR3 coding DNA: TGTGCCACCAGTGATTTAAAGCCGGGACACGGACGCCGCTACACCTTC. This sequence encodes CATSDLKPGHGRRYTF.

The chain joins TRBV27 to TRBJ1-1; D is possibly TRBD1 (5 bases). Germline lookup yields CDR1 MNHEY and CDR2 SMNVEV (reference sequence). Trimming took 5 bases from V and 3 from J, leaving 10 bases between them. This CDR3 has 13 residues. CDR3 sequence (DNA): TGTGCCAGCAGTGCTCAGGGAGACACTGAAGCTTTCTTT. Translated, it gives CASSAQGDTEAFF.

This clonotype has only a few counts. V usage is TRBV19 and J usage is TRBJ1-2; unclear D gene. This CDR3 region has 14 residues. From germline, CDR1 is LNHDA and CDR2 SQIVND (reference sequence). V was clipped by 4 bases and J by 1 base, with 10 bases between them. CDR3 in DNA: TGTGCCAGTAGTACCTTTGGGATTAACTATGGCTACACCTTC. Protein: CASSTFGINYGYTF.